These T cell receptor beta chains were read from a single sample in a study of identical twins. One entry per CDR3 protein results from TCRdb running MiXCR on the 5' RACE reads. The sample consists of 500,000 to 550,000 distinct CDR3 sequences, around 22% of them appearing once. A further study also used this sample, focusing on yellow fever vaccine responses in identical twins.

The sequencing sample was made of CD4+ T cells sorted from blood. These receptors originate from a young woman in good health. Both conserved end residues are part of each CDR3. Fields, in order: J gene, V gene, D gene, clone size, CDR3 DNA, CDR3 protein. The D gene is left open where the match is weak. Not all rows give a size; the values are once, few, many and, for expanded clones, a class.

J: TRBJ2-2
V: TRBV10-3
D: TRBD2
size: few
DNA: TGTGCCATCAGTGAGTTAGCGGGGGGAAACACCGGGGAGCTGTTTTTT
CDR3: CAISELAGGNTGELFF

J: TRBJ2-5
V: TRBV7-9
D: TRBD1
size: few
DNA: TGTGCCAGCAGCCAAACAGGGGCAGAGACCCAGTACTTC
CDR3: CASSQTGAETQYF

J: TRBJ2-1
V: TRBV18
D: -
size: few
DNA: TGTGCCAGCTCACGAGGACTGACCTCCTACAATGAGCAGTTCTTC
CDR3: CASSRGLTSYNEQFF

J: TRBJ2-3
V: TRBV20-1
D: -
size: few
DNA: TGCAGTGCTGAGACTACGCGCACAGATACGCAGTATTTT
CDR3: CSAETTRTDTQYF

J: TRBJ2-1
V: TRBV12-3/TRBV12-4
D: TRBD1
size: -
DNA: TGTGCCACCACACAGGGGCGACGCAATGAGCAGTTCTTC
CDR3: CATTQGRRNEQFF

J: TRBJ2-7
V: TRBV5-1
D: -
size: -
DNA: TGCGCCAGCAGCTTGTTGAAGGGGGAGTACGAGCAGTACTTC
CDR3: CASSLLKGEYEQYF

J: TRBJ2-5
V: TRBV12-3/TRBV12-4
D: -
size: -
DNA: TGTGCCAGCAGTCCCCGGACAGAGACCCAGTACTTC
CDR3: CASSPRTETQYF

J: TRBJ2-2
V: TRBV6-1
D: -
size: -
DNA: TGTGCCAGCAGCCCCAGGGAGCGGGTCTCTAACCTGAACACCGGGGAGCTGTTTTTT
CDR3: CASSPRERVSNLNTGELFF

J: TRBJ2-5
V: TRBV5-1
D: -
size: -
DNA: TGCGCCAGCAGCCCCGACTATATCCAAGAGACCCAGTACTTC
CDR3: CASSPDYIQETQYF

J: TRBJ1-3
V: TRBV5-1
D: -
size: -
DNA: TGCGCCAGCAGCTTGGCCGCGACAGCGAGTGGGAACACCATATATTTT
CDR3: CASSLAATASGNTIYF

J: TRBJ1-1
V: TRBV29-1
D: -
size: -
DNA: TGCAGCGTTAGGGTCGGGGGGGTGAACACTGAAGCTTTCTTT
CDR3: CSVRVGGVNTEAFF

J: TRBJ2-2
V: TRBV5-1
D: -
size: few
DNA: TGCGCCAGCAGCTTGGGGTCAGGGATCGGCACCGGGGAGCTGTTTTTT
CDR3: CASSLGSGIGTGELFF

J: TRBJ2-7
V: TRBV12-3/TRBV12-4
D: -
size: -
DNA: TGTGCCAGCAGTTCGCTGTCCAGGGGCGCTTTCCCTTCCTACGAGCAGTACTTC
CDR3: CASSSLSRGAFPSYEQYF

J: TRBJ1-5
V: TRBV18
D: -
size: -
DNA: TGTGCCAGCTCAATGGGGTCTATTGGCAATCAGCCCCAGCATTTT
CDR3: CASSMGSIGNQPQHF

J: TRBJ2-1
V: TRBV28
D: TRBD2
size: few
DNA: TGTGCCAGCAGTTTTCCCCCGGGTGCGCGGGAGTATTACAATGAGCAGTTCTTC
CDR3: CASSFPPGAREYYNEQFF

J: TRBJ2-3
V: TRBV6-1
D: -
size: once
DNA: TGTGCCAGCAGCCCTGTTCTAGGGGGCACAGATACGCAGTATTTT
CDR3: CASSPVLGGTDTQYF

J: TRBJ1-1
V: TRBV2
D: -
size: few
DNA: TGTGCCAGCAGAGCCGCAGAGACTCCTACTGAAGCTTTCTTT
CDR3: CASRAAETPTEAFF

J: TRBJ1-6
V: TRBV6-5
D: TRBD1
size: -
DNA: TGTGCCAGCAGTTACTCTCCGGACAGGGGAAATTCACCCCTCCACTTT
CDR3: CASSYSPDRGNSPLHF

J: TRBJ2-7
V: TRBV3-1
D: -
size: few
DNA: TGTGCCAGCAGCCAAGTGGCAGACGAGCAGTACTTC
CDR3: CASSQVADEQYF

J: TRBJ2-1
V: TRBV6-1
D: -
size: few
DNA: TGTGCCAGCCGCGAGCGGGCCCTATACAATGAGCAGTTCTTC
CDR3: CASRERALYNEQFF

J: TRBJ1-5
V: TRBV27
D: TRBD1
size: many
DNA: TGTGCCAGCAGGGGACAGAATAGCAATCAGCCCCAGCATTTT
CDR3: CASRGQNSNQPQHF

J: TRBJ2-1
V: TRBV10-3
D: -
size: few
DNA: TGTGCCATCATGAACGGCAATGAGCAGTTCTTC
CDR3: CAIMNGNEQFF

J: TRBJ2-1
V: TRBV12-3/TRBV12-4
D: -
size: few
DNA: TGTGCCAGCAGTTTGATAGGCGGGGCCCTCTCCTACAATGAGCAGTTCTTC
CDR3: CASSLIGGALSYNEQFF

J: TRBJ1-1
V: TRBV5-1
D: TRBD1
size: -
DNA: TGCGCCAGCAGCCCGATACAGGGGGCAAACACTGAAGCTTTCTTT
CDR3: CASSPIQGANTEAFF

J: TRBJ2-3
V: TRBV6-1
D: -
size: few
DNA: TGTGCCAGCTATACAACAGGGACAGATACGCAGTATTTT
CDR3: CASYTTGTDTQYF

J: TRBJ2-2
V: TRBV7-9
D: TRBD1
size: -
DNA: TGTGCCAGCAGAGAGGACAGGGTGGTCACCGGGGAGCTGTTTTTT
CDR3: CASREDRVVTGELFF

J: TRBJ1-4
V: TRBV12-3/TRBV12-4
D: TRBD1
size: many
DNA: TGTGCCAGCAGATTGACAGGGGGAGGTGGTGAAAAACTGTTTTTT
CDR3: CASRLTGGGGEKLFF

J: TRBJ2-7
V: TRBV7-2
D: TRBD1
size: few
DNA: TGTGCCAGCAGGATTACCGGGACAGGGCCATACGAGCAGTACTTC
CDR3: CASRITGTGPYEQYF

J: TRBJ1-2
V: TRBV7-9
D: -
size: few
DNA: TGTGCCAGCAGCTTCCGGGACACTTGGGAGGATGGCTACACCTTC
CDR3: CASSFRDTWEDGYTF

J: TRBJ2-7
V: TRBV3-1
D: TRBD1
size: few
DNA: TGTGCCAGCAGCCGACCGGGACAGGCAGCCTACGAGCAGTACTTC
CDR3: CASSRPGQAAYEQYF

J: TRBJ2-3
V: TRBV7-2
D: -
size: few
DNA: TGTGCCAGCAGCTTTTCTCACGGAGATACGCAGTATTTT
CDR3: CASSFSHGDTQYF

J: TRBJ1-1
V: TRBV12-3/TRBV12-4
D: -
size: -
DNA: TGTGCCAGCAGTTCTACAGGGATCACTGAAGCTTTCTTT
CDR3: CASSSTGITEAFF